The 9 T cell receptor beta chains given below trace back to one sample, sequenced in a study of Ad26.COV2.S vaccination and SARS-CoV-2 variants. The assay was immunoSEQ multiplex PCR, and TCRdb's table has in-frame clones only and misses some. Among a few hundred thousand clones listed, under 90% were seen once. Treatment in this sample: roughly 19 received Ad26.COV2.S at low or high dose, single or two shots; 5 received placebo; per-sample allocation not given. Collection of the samples took place on day 63 after the first injection of vaccine or placebo. Sequenced material: peripheral blood, taken in a trial of Ad26.COV2.S vaccine versus placebo. All receptors derive from a person between 18 and 65 years old who received the Ad26.COV2.S COVID-19 vaccine or a placebo.

The chain carries TRBV19 and TRBJ1-3; a weak D match, TRBD1 (5 bases). Germline lookup yields CDR1 LNHDA and CDR2 SQIVND (reference sequence). The CDR3 is 13 residues long. The germline V and J ends were trimmed by 7 bases and 0 bases, with 7 bases remaining between them. CDR3 residues: CASMGDSGNTIYF. Written as DNA, the CDR3 is TGTGCCAGTATGGGGGACTCTGGAAACACCATATATTTT.

A few counts support this clone. V is TRBV12-3 or TRBV12-4 and J is TRBJ1-5, with D hard to call. V lost 6 bases, J lost 5 bases, and 11 bases lay in between. The CDR3 is 13 amino acids. CDR3 protein: CASSRGKDQPQHF. CDR3 DNA: TGTGCCAGCAGCCGCGGGAAGGATCAGCCCCAGCATTTT.

The chain is built from TRBV18 and TRBJ1-4; possibly TRBD1 for D (5 bases). Germline CDR1 KGHSH, CDR2 LQKENI. Trimming cost V 5 bases and J 8 bases, with 15 bases left between them. The CDR3 length is 14 residues. The CDR3 spells CASSTTAGSEKLFF. CDR3 DNA sequence: TGTGCCAGCTCAACCACGGCAGGGTCCGAAAAACTGTTTTTT.

A remark on this clone: This sample includes further DNA sequences coding for the same CDR3. The V and J genes are TRBV6-2 or TRBV6-3 and TRBJ1-3; D not resolved. From germline, CDR1 is MNHEY and CDR2 SVGEGT. The CDR3 runs 12 residues. V dropped 0 bases and J dropped 4 bases, with 1 base sitting between them. The CDR3 bases are TGTGCCAGCAGTTACTCAGGAAACACCATATATTTT. It encodes CASSYSGNTIYF.

The chain uses TRBV18 and TRBJ2-7, with D perhaps TRBD2 (6 bases). The CDR3 spans 14 residues. Trimming took off 3 bases at V and 5 bases at J, with 14 bases between the two ends. Germline CDR1 reads KGHSH; CDR2 reads LQKENI. For the CDR3, the DNA is TGTGCCAGCTCACCGAGCTTGGAGGGAAACGAGCAGTACTTC. It yields the protein CASSPSLEGNEQYF.

The chain links TRBV25-1 to TRBJ2-7; D not certain. The germline CDR1 and CDR2 sequences are MGHDK and SYGVNS. CDR3 length: 12 residues. Between the trimmed V and J ends, which lost 4 bases and 2 bases, there was a span of 6 bases. CDR3 amino acids: CASSGHPYEQYF. DNA of the CDR3: TGTGCCAGCAGTGGACACCCCTACGAGCAGTACTTC.

V and J are TRBV11-2 and TRBJ1-6, with D possibly TRBD1 on 5 matching bases. There are 12 residues in the CDR3. Germline V CDR1 and CDR2: SGHAT, FQNNGV. With 6 bases removed from V and 7 bases from J, the gap between germline ends came to 7 bases. This chain's CDR3 is CASRGQNSPLHF. As DNA, the CDR3 is TGTGCCAGCAGGGGGCAAAATTCACCCCTCCACTTT.

This chain uses TRBV4-1 with TRBJ2-7, with D perhaps TRBD1 or TRBD2 (5 bases each). Trimming removed 4 bases at V and 8 bases at J, with 15 bases between. Germline-derived CDR1 and CDR2 are MGHRA and YSYEKL. The CDR3 totals 13 residues. The CDR3 reads CASSRTGTLKQYF. In DNA form, the CDR3 reads TGCGCCAGCAGCCGGACGGGGACCCTCAAGCAGTACTTC.

The chain joins TRBV10-3 to TRBJ2-5; 9 bases are shared with TRBD2. The CDR3 is made up of 16 amino acids. The junction had 8 bases not matched to a gene; V was cut back by 2 bases and J by 4 bases. Looked up from germline, CDR1 is ENHRY and CDR2 is SYGVKD. The CDR3 reads CAISEKASGVGETQYF. CDR3 in DNA: TGTGCCATCAGTGAGAAGGCTAGCGGGGTGGGAGAGACCCAGTACTTC.